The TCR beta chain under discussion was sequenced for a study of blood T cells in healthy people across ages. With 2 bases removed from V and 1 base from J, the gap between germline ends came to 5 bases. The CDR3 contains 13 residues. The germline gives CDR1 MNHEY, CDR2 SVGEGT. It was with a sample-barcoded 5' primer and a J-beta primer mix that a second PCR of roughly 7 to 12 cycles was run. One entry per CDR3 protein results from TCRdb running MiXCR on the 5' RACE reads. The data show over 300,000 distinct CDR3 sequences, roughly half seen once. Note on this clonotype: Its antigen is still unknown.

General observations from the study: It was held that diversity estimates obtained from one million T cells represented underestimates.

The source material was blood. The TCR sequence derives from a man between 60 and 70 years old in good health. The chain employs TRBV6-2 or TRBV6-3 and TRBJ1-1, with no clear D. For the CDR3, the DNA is TGTGCCAGCAGTTACGGAGGGAACACTGAAGCTTTCTTT. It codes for CASSYGGNTEAFF.